The 6 T cell receptor beta chains below come from one sample, sequenced in a study of cytomegalovirus exposure and HLA in healthy donors. The PCR employed 60 Vbeta primers together with 13 Jbeta primers. Repertoires were generated with immunoSEQ multiplex PCR, while TCRdb's copy carries only in-frame clones and drops some. In the table there are 150,000 to 160,000 clones, about 85% of which are singletons. The material sequenced was PBMCs. The receptors stem from a woman between 18 and 29 years old in good health and CMV-seronegative.

This clone was counted a single time. The CDR3 sequence: CSVAPSGGGGELFF. CDR3 bases: TGCAGCGTGGCTCCTAGCGGGGGGGGCGGGGAGCTGTTTTTT. This chain links TRBV29-1 with TRBJ2-2; 12 bases are a match to TRBD2. The V and J ends lost 6 bases and 7 bases, in that order; junction bases with no gene match: 6. From germline, CDR1 is SQVTM and CDR2 ANQGSEA. This CDR3 region has 14 residues.

V usage is TRBV7-9 and J usage is TRBJ2-1, with 10 bases matching TRBD2. The CDR3 runs to 15 residues. Germline V CDR1 and CDR2: SEHNR, FQNEAQ (reference sequence). With 3 bases clipped from V and 5 bases from J, the junction kept 4 bases outside the gene matches. In DNA form, the CDR3 reads TGTGCCAGCAGCTTCGGGCTAGCGGGAGACAATGAGCAGTTCTTC. The encoded protein is CASSFGLAGDNEQFF.

The chain couples TRBV19 to TRBJ1-1, with D possibly being TRBD1 (5 bases). Between the trimmed V and J ends, which lost 3 bases and 1 base, there was a span of 9 bases. Germline CDR1 is LNHDA and CDR2 is SQIVND (reference sequence). CDR3 length: 14 residues. The CDR3 is CASSIQGRNTEAFF. DNA for the CDR3: TGTGCCAGTAGTATTCAGGGAAGGAACACTGAAGCTTTCTTT.

The rearrangement joins TRBV29-1 to TRBJ1-2; D unresolved. The length of the CDR3 is 12 residues. V was clipped by 3 bases and J by 4 bases, with 9 bases between them. Germline CDR1 SQVTM, CDR2 ANQGSEA. The CDR3 coding sequence is TGCAGCGTTGACGGGGAGATCTATGGCTACACCTTC. Translating gives CSVDGEIYGYTF.

V is TRBV6-5 and J is TRBJ1-2; no reliable D call. Trimming took 0 bases from V and 7 from J, leaving 15 bases between them. Germline V CDR1 and CDR2: MNHEY, SVGAGI. The CDR3 is made up of 15 amino acids. The CDR3 region is CASSYSRLGSSGYTF. The CDR3, as DNA: TGTGCCAGCAGTTACTCGAGGCTCGGTAGTTCTGGCTACACCTTC.

The chain couples TRBV6-5 to TRBJ1-5, with TRBD1 matching over 9 bases. V shed 5 bases and J 4 bases; nucleotides not matched to a gene: 3. The CDR3 spans 14 residues. Looked up from germline, CDR1 is MNHEY and CDR2 is SVGAGI. This chain's CDR3 is CASSRDRENQPQHF. The CDR3 region has the DNA TGTGCCAGCAGTCGGGACAGGGAGAATCAGCCCCAGCATTTT.